The clone carrying this TCR beta chain has more than one count but fewer than ten. This record comes from a study of T-cell reconstitution after alpha-beta-depleted transplantation in children. This sample's TCRbeta library carried unique molecular identifier barcodes. TCRdb recomputed calls from the PCR reads with MiXCR, one row per CDR3 protein. The sample carries about 460,000 distinct CDR3 sequences, about 12% recorded once. V lost 8 bases and J 0 bases, leaving 13 bases between the germline ends. The CDR3 sequence is 14 residues long. The sequence came from a human donor who donated a stem cell graft to a child with combined immunodeficiency. The chain joins TRBV12-3 or TRBV12-4 to TRBJ1-1; D is possibly TRBD1 (5 bases). The sequences come from PBMCs from the stem cell graft donor, collected from the stem cell graft. The CDR3 DNA follows: TGTGCCAGCCAGAAGGGACCCATGAACACTGAAGCTTTCTTT. Protein product: CASQKGPMNTEAFF.